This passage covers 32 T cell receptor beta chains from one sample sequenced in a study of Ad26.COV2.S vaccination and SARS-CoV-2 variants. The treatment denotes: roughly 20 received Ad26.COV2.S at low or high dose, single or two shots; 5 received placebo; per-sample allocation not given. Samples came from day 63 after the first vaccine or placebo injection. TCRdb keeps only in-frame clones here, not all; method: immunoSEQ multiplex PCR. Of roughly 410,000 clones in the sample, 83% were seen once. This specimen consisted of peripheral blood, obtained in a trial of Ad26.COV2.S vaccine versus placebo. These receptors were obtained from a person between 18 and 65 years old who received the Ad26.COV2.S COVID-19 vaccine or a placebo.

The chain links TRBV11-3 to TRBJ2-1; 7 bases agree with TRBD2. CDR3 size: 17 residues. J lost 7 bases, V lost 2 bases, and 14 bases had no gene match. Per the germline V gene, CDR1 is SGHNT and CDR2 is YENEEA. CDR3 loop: CASSLSSGGSLKNEQFF. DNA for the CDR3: TGTGCCAGCAGCTTAAGTTCGGGAGGCTCCCTTAAAAATGAGCAGTTCTTC.

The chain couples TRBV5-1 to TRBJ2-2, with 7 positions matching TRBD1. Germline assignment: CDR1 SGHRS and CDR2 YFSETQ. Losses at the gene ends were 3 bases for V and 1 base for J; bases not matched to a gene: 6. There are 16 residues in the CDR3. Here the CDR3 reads CASSSRGQMNTGELFF. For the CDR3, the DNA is TGCGCCAGCAGCTCCCGGGGACAGATGAACACCGGGGAGCTGTTTTTT.

CDR3 in amino acids: CASSTGGAWDTQYF. In DNA, the CDR3 is TGCGCCAGCAGCACAGGGGGCGCTTGGGATACGCAGTATTTT. J is TRBJ2-3 and V is TRBV5-1; TRBD1 agrees at 9 bases. The CDR3 is 14 residues long. Germline CDR1 SGHRS, CDR2 YFSETQ. V shed 4 bases and J 6 bases; nucleotides not matched to a gene: 6.

The CDR3 DNA reads TGCGCCAGCAGCTTGGGATCCTCTAGCGGCTCCTACGAGCAGTACTTC. This gives the protein CASSLGSSSGSYEQYF. This chain joins TRBV5-1 and TRBJ2-7, with 7 positions matching TRBD2. Germline V gene data show CDR1 as SGHRS and CDR2 as YFSETQ. Trimming at V came to 0 bases and at J to 0 bases, leaving 6 bases not matched to a gene. CDR3 length: 16 amino acids.

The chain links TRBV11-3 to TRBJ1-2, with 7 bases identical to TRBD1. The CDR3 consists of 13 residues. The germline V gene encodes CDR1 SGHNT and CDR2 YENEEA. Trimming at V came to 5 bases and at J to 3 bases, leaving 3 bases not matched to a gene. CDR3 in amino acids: CASSPDRDYGYTF. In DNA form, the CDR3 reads TGTGCCAGCAGCCCCGACAGGGACTATGGCTACACCTTC.

The CDR3 here is CASRVGWARETQYF. In DNA, the CDR3 is TGCGCCAGCAGGGTTGGATGGGCTCGAGAGACCCAGTACTTC. V usage is TRBV10-2 and J usage is TRBJ2-5; no clear D gene. From germline, CDR1 is WSHSY and CDR2 SAAADI. The V and J ends lost 6 bases and 4 bases respectively, with 15 bases between them. The length of the CDR3 is 14 residues.

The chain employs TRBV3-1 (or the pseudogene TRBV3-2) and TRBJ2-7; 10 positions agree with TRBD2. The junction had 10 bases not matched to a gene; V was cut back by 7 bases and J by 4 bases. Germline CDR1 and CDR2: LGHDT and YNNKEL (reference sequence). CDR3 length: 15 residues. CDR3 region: CASTNSGGLLYEQYF. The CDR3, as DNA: TGTGCCAGCACCAATAGCGGGGGGCTGTTATACGAGCAGTACTTC.

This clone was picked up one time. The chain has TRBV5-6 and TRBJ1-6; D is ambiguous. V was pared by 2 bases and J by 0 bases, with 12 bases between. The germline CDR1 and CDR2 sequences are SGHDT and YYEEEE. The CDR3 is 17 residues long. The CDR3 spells CASSFGYPRSYNSPLHF. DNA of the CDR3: TGTGCCAGCAGCTTTGGCTACCCCCGCTCCTATAATTCACCCCTCCACTTT. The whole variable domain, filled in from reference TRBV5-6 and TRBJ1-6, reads DAGVTQSPTHLIKTRGQQVTLRCSPKSGHDTVSWYQQALGQGPQFIFQYYEEEERQRGNFPDRFSGHQFPNYSSELNVNALLLGDSALYLCASSFGYPRSYNSPLHFGNGTRLTVT.

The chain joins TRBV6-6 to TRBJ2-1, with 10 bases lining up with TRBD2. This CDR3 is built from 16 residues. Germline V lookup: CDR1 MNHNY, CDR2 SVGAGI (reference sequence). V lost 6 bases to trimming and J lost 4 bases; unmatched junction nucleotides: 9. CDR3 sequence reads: CASRRVAGGWYNEQFF. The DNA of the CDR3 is TGTGCCAGCAGGAGAGTAGCGGGGGGTTGGTACAATGAGCAGTTCTTC.

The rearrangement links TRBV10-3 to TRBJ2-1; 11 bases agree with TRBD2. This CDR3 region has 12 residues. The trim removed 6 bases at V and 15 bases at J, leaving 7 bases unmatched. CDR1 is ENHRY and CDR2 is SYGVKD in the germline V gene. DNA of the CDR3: TGTGCCATCAGCCTTAGCGGGGGGGCTCGGTTCTTC. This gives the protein CAISLSGGARFF.

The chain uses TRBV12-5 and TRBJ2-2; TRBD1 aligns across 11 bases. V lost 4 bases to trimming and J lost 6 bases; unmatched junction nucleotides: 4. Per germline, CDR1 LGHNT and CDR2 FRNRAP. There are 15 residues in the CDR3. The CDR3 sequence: CASGWGTGGPGELFF. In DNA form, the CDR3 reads TGTGCTAGTGGTTGGGGGACAGGGGGGCCCGGGGAGCTGTTTTTT.

For the CDR3, the DNA is TGTGCCAGCAGCGTAGAGGCAGGGATGGATGAGCAGTTCTTC. It specifies CASSVEAGMDEQFF. The chain links TRBV9 to TRBJ2-1, with D tentatively TRBD1 (5 bases). CDR3 size: 14 residues. Germline CDR1 reads SGDLS; CDR2 reads YYNGEE. Trimming took off 0 bases at V and 8 bases at J, with 12 bases between the two ends.

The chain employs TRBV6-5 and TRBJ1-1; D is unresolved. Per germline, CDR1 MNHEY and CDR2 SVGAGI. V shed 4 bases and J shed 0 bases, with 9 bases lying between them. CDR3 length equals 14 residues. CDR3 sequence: CASSWEGMNTEAFF. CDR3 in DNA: TGTGCCAGCAGTTGGGAGGGAATGAACACTGAAGCTTTCTTT.

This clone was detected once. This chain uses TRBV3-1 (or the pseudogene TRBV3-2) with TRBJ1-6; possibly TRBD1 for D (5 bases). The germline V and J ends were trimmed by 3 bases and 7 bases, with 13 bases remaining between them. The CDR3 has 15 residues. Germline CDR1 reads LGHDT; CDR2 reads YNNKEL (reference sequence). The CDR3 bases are TGTGCCAGCAGCCATACCGGGGCATACAATTCACCCCTCCACTTT. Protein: CASSHTGAYNSPLHF.

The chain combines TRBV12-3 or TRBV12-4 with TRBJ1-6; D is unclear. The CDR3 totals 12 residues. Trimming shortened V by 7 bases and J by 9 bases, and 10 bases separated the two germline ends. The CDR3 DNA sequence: TGTGCCAGCACTATCGGCGGTTCACCCCTCCACTTT. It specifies CASTIGGSPLHF.

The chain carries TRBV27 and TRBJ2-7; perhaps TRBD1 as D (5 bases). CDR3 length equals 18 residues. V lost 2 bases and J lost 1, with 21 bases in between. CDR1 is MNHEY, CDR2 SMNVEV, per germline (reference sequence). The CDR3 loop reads CASSLTGKATAASYEQYF. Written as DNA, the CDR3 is TGTGCCAGCAGTTTAACAGGAAAGGCCACGGCTGCATCCTACGAGCAGTACTTC.

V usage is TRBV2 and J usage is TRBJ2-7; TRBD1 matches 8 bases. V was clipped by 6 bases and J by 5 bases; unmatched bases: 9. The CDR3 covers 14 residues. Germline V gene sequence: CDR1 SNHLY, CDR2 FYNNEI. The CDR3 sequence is CASREQGGTDEQYF. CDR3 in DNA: TGTGCCAGCAGAGAACAGGGGGGAACGGACGAGCAGTACTTC. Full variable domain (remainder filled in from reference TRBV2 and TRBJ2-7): EPEVTQTPSHQVTQMGQEVILRCVPISNHLYFYWYRQILGQKVEFLVSFYNNEISEKSEIFDDQFSVERPDGSNFTLKIRSTKLEDSAMYFCASREQGGTDEQYFGPGTRLTVT.

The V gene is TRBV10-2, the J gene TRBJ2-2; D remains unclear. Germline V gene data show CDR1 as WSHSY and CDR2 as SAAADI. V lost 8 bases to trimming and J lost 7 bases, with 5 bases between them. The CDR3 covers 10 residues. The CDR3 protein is CASWSGELFF. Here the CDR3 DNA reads TGCGCCAGCTGGAGCGGGGAGCTGTTTTTT.

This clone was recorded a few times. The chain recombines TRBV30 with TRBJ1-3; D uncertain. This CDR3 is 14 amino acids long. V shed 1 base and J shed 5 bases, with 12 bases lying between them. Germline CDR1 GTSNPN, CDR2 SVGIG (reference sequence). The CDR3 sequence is CAWSGQVVRNTIYF. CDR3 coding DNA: TGTGCCTGGAGTGGGCAGGTAGTGAGAAACACCATATATTTT. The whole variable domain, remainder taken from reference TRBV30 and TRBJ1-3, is SQTIHQWPATLVQPVGSPLSLECTVEGTSNPNLYWYRQAAGRGLQLLFYSVGIGQISSEVPQNLSASRPQDRQFILSSKKLLLSDSGFYLCAWSGQVVRNTIYFGEGSWLTVV.

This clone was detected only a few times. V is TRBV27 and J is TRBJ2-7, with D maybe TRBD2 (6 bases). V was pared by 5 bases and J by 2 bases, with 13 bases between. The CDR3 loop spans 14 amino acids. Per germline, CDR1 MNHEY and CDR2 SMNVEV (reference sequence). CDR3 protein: CASSPGEAPYEQYF. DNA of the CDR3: TGTGCCAGCAGTCCCGGGGAGGCCCCCTACGAGCAGTACTTC.

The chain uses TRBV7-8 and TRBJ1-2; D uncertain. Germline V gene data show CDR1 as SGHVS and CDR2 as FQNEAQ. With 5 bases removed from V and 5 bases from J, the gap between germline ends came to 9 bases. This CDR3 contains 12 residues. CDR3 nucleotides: TGTGCCAGCAGCCCCCACGCTTATGGCTACACCTTC. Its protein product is CASSPHAYGYTF.

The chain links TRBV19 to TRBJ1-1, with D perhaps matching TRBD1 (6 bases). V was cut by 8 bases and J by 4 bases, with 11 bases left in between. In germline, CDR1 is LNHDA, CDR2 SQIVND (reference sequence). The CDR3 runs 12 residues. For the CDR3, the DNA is TGTGCCAGTCGCAGGGGAAGCACTGAAGCTTTCTTT. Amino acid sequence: CASRRGSTEAFF.

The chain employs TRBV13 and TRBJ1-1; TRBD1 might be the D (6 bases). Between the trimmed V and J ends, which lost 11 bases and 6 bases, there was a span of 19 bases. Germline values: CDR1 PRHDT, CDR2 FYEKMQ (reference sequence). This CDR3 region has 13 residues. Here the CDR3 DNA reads TGTGCCGCTGGGAGGGGGTCGTGGGCTGAAGCTTTCTTT. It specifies CAAGRGSWAEAFF.

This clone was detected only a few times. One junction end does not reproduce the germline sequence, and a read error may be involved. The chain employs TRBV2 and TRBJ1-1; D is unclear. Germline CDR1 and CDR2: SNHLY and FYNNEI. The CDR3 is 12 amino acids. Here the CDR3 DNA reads TGTGCCAGCAGTGAAGCGCTTATGTTCGGGCCTTTT. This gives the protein CASSEALMFGPF.

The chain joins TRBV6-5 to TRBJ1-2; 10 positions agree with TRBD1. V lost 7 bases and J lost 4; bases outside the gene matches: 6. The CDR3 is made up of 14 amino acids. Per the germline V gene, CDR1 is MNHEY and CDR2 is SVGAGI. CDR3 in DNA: TGTGCCAGCATCCCGGGACAGGGGATCTATGGCTACACCTTC. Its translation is CASIPGQGIYGYTF.

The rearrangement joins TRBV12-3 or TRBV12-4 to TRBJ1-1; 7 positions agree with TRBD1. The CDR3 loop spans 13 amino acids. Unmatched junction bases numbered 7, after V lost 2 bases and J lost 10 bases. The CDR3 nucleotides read TGTGCCAGCAGTTTAAGGCGCGCAGGGGGAGCTTTCTTT. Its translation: CASSLRRAGGAFF.

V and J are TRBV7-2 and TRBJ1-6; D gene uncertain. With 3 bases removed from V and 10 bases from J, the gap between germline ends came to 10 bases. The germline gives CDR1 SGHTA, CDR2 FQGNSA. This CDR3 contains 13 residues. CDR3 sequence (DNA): TGTGCCAGCAGCTTCTGGGGAACATCACCCCTCCACTTT. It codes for CASSFWGTSPLHF.

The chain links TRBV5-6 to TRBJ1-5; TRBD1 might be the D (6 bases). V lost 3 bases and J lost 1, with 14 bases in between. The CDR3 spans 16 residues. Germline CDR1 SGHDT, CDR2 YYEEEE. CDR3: CASSSGGGGSNQPQHF. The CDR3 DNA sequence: TGTGCCAGCAGCTCTGGAGGAGGGGGAAGCAATCAGCCCCAGCATTTT.

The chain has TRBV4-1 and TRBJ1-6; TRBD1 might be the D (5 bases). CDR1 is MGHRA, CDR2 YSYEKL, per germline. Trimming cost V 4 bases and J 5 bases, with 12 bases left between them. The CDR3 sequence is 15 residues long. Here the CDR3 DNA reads TGCGCCAGCAGCCTGGGTCGGGGCAATAATTCACCCCTCCACTTT. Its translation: CASSLGRGNNSPLHF.

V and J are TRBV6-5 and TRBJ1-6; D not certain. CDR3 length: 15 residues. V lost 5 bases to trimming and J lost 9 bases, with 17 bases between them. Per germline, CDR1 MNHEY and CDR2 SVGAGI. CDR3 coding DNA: TGTGCCAGCAGTATAGGGCCAGCCAAGGGTTCACCCCTCCACTTT. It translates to CASSIGPAKGSPLHF.

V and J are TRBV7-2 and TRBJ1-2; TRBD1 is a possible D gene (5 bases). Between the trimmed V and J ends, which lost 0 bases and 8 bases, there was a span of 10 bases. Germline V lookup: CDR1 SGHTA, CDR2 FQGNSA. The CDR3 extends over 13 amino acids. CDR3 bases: TGTGCCAGCAGCTTAGCGGCAGGGATAGGCTACACCTTC. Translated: CASSLAAGIGYTF.

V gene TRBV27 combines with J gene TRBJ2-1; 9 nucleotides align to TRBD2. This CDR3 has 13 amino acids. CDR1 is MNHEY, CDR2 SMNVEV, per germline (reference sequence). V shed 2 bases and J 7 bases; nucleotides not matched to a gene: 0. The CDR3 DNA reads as TGTGCCAGCAGTTTACTAGCGGGGAATGAGCAGTTCTTC. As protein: CASSLLAGNEQFF.